This T cell receptor (beta chain) was found in a study of a mutant IDH1 vaccine in newly diagnosed glioma. In the study overall: It was radiotherapy, temozolomide, or both that patients received previously, with most receiving both.

Notes on this clone: The antigen is unknown.

Profiling relied on immunoSEQ multiplex PCR, and the TCRdb table lists in-frame clones only, not all of them. The table has some 30,000 clones, roughly three quarters seen once. Time point defined: week 11, during vaccination. All doses held 300 ug of mutant IDH1 20-mer peptide, with topical imiquimod. The CDR3 is 14 residues long. With 1 base removed from V and 8 bases from J, the gap between germline ends came to 11 bases. Germline V gives CDR1 SEHNR, CDR2 FQNEAQ (reference sequence). The chain has TRBV7-9 and TRBJ1-4; D is uncertain. This specimen was PBMCs, taken from a glioma patient whose treatment included an IDH1 peptide vaccine. The receptor was isolated from a man aged 30 to 45 with glioma. The chain's CDR3 is CASSLGSGNEKLFF. The CDR3, as DNA: TGTGCCAGCAGCTTAGGTTCCGGGAACGAAAAACTGTTTTTT.